The 14 T cell receptor beta chains below were found in one sample sequenced in a study of blood T cell repertoires in COVID-19. The repertoire was sequenced with immunoSEQ multiplex PCR; TCRdb's copy has only in-frame clones and lacks some. Here the sample spans more than 70,000 clones, about nine tenths being singletons. The sample taken for sequencing was peripheral blood. Every receptor here comes from a woman over 75 with acute or convalescent COVID-19.

This clone was recorded only once. The gene calls are TRBV7-3 and TRBJ1-5; TRBD1 might be the D (5 bases). Germline-derived CDR1 and CDR2 are SGHTA and FQGTGA. This CDR3 region has 15 residues. Trimming cost V 1 base and J 5 bases, with 12 bases left between them. The DNA of the CDR3 is TGTGCCAGCAGCTTAAACGGGGGATGGGATCAGCCCCAGCATTTT. It encodes CASSLNGGWDQPQHF.

This clone has a single count. The rearrangement links TRBV24-1 to TRBJ1-1, with 10 bases aligning to TRBD1. Germline V lookup: CDR1 KGHDR, CDR2 SFDVKD. CDR3 size: 15 residues. J lost 3 bases, V lost 3 bases, and 3 bases had no gene match. The CDR3 loop reads CATSDTGTGDTEAFF. CDR3 sequence (DNA): TGTGCCACCAGTGATACCGGGACAGGGGACACTGAAGCTTTCTTT.

The chain combines TRBV28 with TRBJ2-1, with a tentative D call TRBD1 (6 bases). With 6 bases removed from V and 4 bases from J, the gap between germline ends came to 13 bases. Germline V CDR1 and CDR2: MDHEN, SYDVKM. The CDR3 runs 14 residues. This chain's CDR3 is CASSVATGYNEQFF. The DNA of the CDR3 is TGTGCCAGCAGCGTTGCAACAGGGTACAATGAGCAGTTCTTC.

V and J are TRBV12-3 or TRBV12-4 and TRBJ1-2; D possibly corresponds to TRBD1 (5 bases). V was cut by 5 bases and J by 4 bases, with 8 bases left in between. The CDR3 length is 12 residues. CDR3 amino acids: CASSPTVYGYTF. The CDR3 DNA reads TGTGCCAGCAGTCCGACAGTCTATGGCTACACCTTC.

The chain has TRBV23-1 and TRBJ1-5, with a possible D match to TRBD1 (5 bases). TRBV23-1 is designated an ORF whose function remains uncertain. The CDR3 runs to 18 residues. With 2 bases removed from V and 0 bases from J, the gap between germline ends came to 17 bases. The CDR3 region is CASSQLGQGLYSNQPQHF. The DNA for the CDR3 is TGCGCCAGCAGTCAACTCGGCCAGGGCCTTTATAGCAATCAGCCCCAGCATTTT.

The J gene is TRBJ2-3, the V gene TRBV4-3; 11 nucleotides align to TRBD2. Germline CDR1 is LGHNA and CDR2 is YSLEER. Trimming removed 1 base from V and 3 bases from J; junction bases left unmatched: 3. This CDR3 is built from 16 residues. CDR3 in amino acids: CASSQGPSGGTDTQYF. The CDR3 region has the DNA TGCGCCAGCAGCCAAGGTCCTAGCGGGGGGACAGATACGCAGTATTTT.

This clone came up a few times. The rearrangement uses TRBV4-1 and TRBJ1-1; weak D call: TRBD1 (5 bases). Germline V gene lookup returns CDR1 MGHRA and CDR2 YSYEKL. This CDR3 spans 15 amino acids. V lost 4 bases to trimming and J lost 4 bases, with 16 bases between them. The CDR3 region is CASSPTSGLSTEAFF. CDR3 in DNA: TGCGCCAGCAGCCCGACTTCAGGGCTTAGCACTGAAGCTTTCTTT.

CDR3 coding DNA: TGTGCCAGCAGTGAGCCCAGGGATGTTAATGAAAAACTGTTTTTT. Protein product: CASSEPRDVNEKLFF. The chain has TRBV6-4 and TRBJ1-4; D is perhaps TRBD1 (5 bases). The CDR3 spans 15 residues. CDR1 and CDR2 (germline): MRHNA, SNTAGT. V lost 3 bases and J lost 4, with 12 bases in between.

The chain joins TRBV2 to TRBJ1-2; 7 nucleotides match TRBD1. V shed 5 bases, J shed 0 bases, and the junction held 3 bases outside the gene matches. Germline-derived CDR1 and CDR2 are SNHLY and FYNNEI. The CDR3 runs to 14 residues. CDR3 loop: CASSWDRANYGYTF. DNA of the CDR3: TGTGCCAGCAGTTGGGACAGAGCTAACTATGGCTACACCTTC.

The gene calls are TRBV6-6 and TRBJ2-2; the match to TRBD2 covers 16 bases. J gave up 4 bases and V 10 bases, and 3 bases lay outside the gene matches. The CDR3 runs 15 residues. Germline loops: CDR1 MNHNY, CDR2 SVGAGI (reference sequence). The CDR3 bases are TGTGCCACCGGGACTAGCGGGGGGGGCACCGGGGAGCTGTTTTTT. This encodes CATGTSGGGTGELFF.

The rearrangement joins TRBV10-3 to TRBJ1-5, with 9 bases matching TRBD1. There are 12 residues in the CDR3. Germline-derived CDR1 and CDR2 are ENHRY and SYGVKD. V lost 10 bases, J lost 6 bases, and 4 bases stayed unmatched. The CDR3 here is CATATGGQPQHF. CDR3 bases: TGTGCCACCGCGACAGGGGGTCAGCCCCAGCATTTT.

The chain is built from TRBV24-1 and TRBJ1-1; possibly TRBD1 for D (6 bases). The CDR3 extends over 12 amino acids. V shed 10 bases and J shed 1 base, with 9 bases lying between them. CDR1 and CDR2 (germline): KGHDR, SFDVKD. The CDR3 here is CATSTGNTEAFF. The CDR3 DNA follows: TGTGCCACTTCGACAGGGAACACTGAAGCTTTCTTT.

The V gene is TRBV27, the J gene TRBJ1-5; TRBD1 matches 9 bases. This CDR3 has 16 amino acids. In germline, CDR1 is MNHEY, CDR2 SMNVEV (reference sequence). J gave up 7 bases and V 6 bases, and 13 bases lay outside the gene matches. The CDR3 spells CASSKLDRGRGQPQHF. The DNA of the CDR3 is TGTGCCAGCAGCAAATTGGACAGGGGCAGAGGACAGCCCCAGCATTTT.

The chain uses TRBV9 and TRBJ2-1, with D unclear. Germline V gene sequence: CDR1 SGDLS, CDR2 YYNGEE. The length of the CDR3 is 13 residues. Trimming pared 1 base from V and 9 bases from J, leaving 11 bases between. CDR3 in DNA: TGTGCCAGCAGCGTAAGAGTTGGCGGTGAGCAGTTCTTC. Translating it yields CASSVRVGGEQFF.